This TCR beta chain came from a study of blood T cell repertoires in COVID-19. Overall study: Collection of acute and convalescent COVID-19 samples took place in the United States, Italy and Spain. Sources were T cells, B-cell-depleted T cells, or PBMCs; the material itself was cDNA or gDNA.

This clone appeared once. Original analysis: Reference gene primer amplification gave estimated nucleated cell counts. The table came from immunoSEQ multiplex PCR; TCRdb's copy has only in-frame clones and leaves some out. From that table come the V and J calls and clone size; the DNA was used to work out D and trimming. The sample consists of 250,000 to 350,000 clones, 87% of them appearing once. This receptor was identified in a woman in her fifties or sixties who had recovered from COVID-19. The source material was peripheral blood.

The CDR3 sequence is CASSFLAGQWSEQYF. As DNA, the CDR3 is TGTGCCAGCAGTTTTCTAGCGGGACAGTGGAGCGAGCAGTACTTC. V is TRBV7-2 and J is TRBJ2-7, with TRBD2 matching 9 bases. V lost 6 bases and J lost 6; bases outside the gene matches: 12. The CDR3 is 15 amino acids. Germline V CDR1 and CDR2: SGHTA, FQGNSA.